This is a list of T cell receptor beta chains from one sample in a study of CD8 T cells in ankylosing spondylitis. TCRdb called the 5' RACE reads again in MiXCR, with one record for every CDR3 protein. The sample includes approximately 150,000 distinct CDR3 sequences, around a third of them seen just once. Sequenced input: synovial fluid, either unsorted or a sorted T cell fraction (not recorded which). The receptors stem from a male donor with ankylosing spondylitis. Each CDR3 is given with its conserved first and last residue. The D gene is left open where the match is weak. Clone size is given for some rows only: seen once, a few or many times, or a class if the clone is expanded.

clone_size j_call d_call v_call cdr3_nt cdr3_aa
NA TRBJ1-1 NA TRBV20-1 TGCAGTGCTAGGAAGAACACTGAAGCTTTCTTT CSARKNTEAFF
few TRBJ2-5 NA TRBV4-2 TGTGCCAGCAGCCCTACTCTGCTAGCTCCAGAGACCCAGTACTTC CASSPTLLAPETQYF
NA TRBJ1-4 NA TRBV18 TGTGCCAGCCACCAAGGGGGGACTAATGAAAAACTGTTTTTT CASHQGGTNEKLFF
NA TRBJ1-5 NA TRBV7-9 TGTGCCAGCAGCGAAAAGGAGATCAATCAGCCCCAGCATTTT CASSEKEINQPQHF
many TRBJ1-1 NA TRBV11-2 TGTGCCAGCAGCTCCTTAAAAAACATCCTAGGACACTTGAACACTGAAGCTTTCTTT CASSSLKNILGHLNTEAFF
once TRBJ1-5 NA TRBV4-1 TGCGCCAGCAGCTCGTACCGGGACAGCAATCAGCCCCAGCATTTT CASSSYRDSNQPQHF
NA TRBJ2-7 TRBD1 TRBV7-6 TGTGCCAGCAGCCTGGGACAGGGGACCGCCGAGCAGTACTTC CASSLGQGTAEQYF
NA TRBJ2-3 NA TRBV11-2 TGTGCCAGCAGCTTCTTGGAGGGATGGGGAGATACGCAGTATTTT CASSFLEGWGDTQYF
NA TRBJ2-3 NA TRBV18 TGTGCCAGCTCACCTAAGACAGAAGATACGCAGTATTTT CASSPKTEDTQYF
NA TRBJ2-2 NA TRBV7-3 TGTGCCAGCAGCTTAACTGTGTCCCGGGGCACCGGGGAGCTGTTTTTT CASSLTVSRGTGELFF
NA TRBJ1-4 NA TRBV4-2 TGTGCCAGCAGCCAGCAGGGCCCGGGGGATGAAAAACTGTTTTTT CASSQQGPGDEKLFF
NA TRBJ1-2 NA TRBV20-1 TGCAGTGCTTATGATGTGGGGCAGAACTATGGCTACACCTTC CSAYDVGQNYGYTF
NA TRBJ2-7 NA TRBV27 TGTGCCAGCAGGACGGTCGAGGCCAGGTGGAGCGAGCAGTACTTC CASRTVEARWSEQYF
NA TRBJ2-5 NA TRBV18 TGTGCCAGCTCACCGTCAGGGCAAGAGACCCAGTACTTC CASSPSGQETQYF
many TRBJ2-3 NA TRBV7-9 TGTGCCAGCAGCCCACCCACGACCTGGGATACGCAGTATTTT CASSPPTTWDTQYF
many TRBJ1-4 NA TRBV20-1 TGCAGTGTATGGAGGGATGAAAAACTGTTTTTT CSVWRDEKLFF
NA TRBJ2-7 TRBD1 TRBV5-1 TGCGCCAGCAGCTGGGACAGGGAACCGAGGGACGAGCAGTACTTC CASSWDREPRDEQYF
few TRBJ1-4 TRBD1 TRBV10-3 TGTGCCATCAGCTCCGGGACAGCCCTGAATGAAAAACTGTTTTTT CAISSGTALNEKLFF
NA TRBJ2-7 NA TRBV6-5 TGTGCCAGCAGTTACTTAGGGTTGTCCTACGAGCAGTACTTC CASSYLGLSYEQYF
NA TRBJ2-5 NA TRBV28 TGTGCCAGCAGTTTAATTCCAGGATCGGAGACCCAGTACTTC CASSLIPGSETQYF
few TRBJ1-2 TRBD1 TRBV5-1 TGCGCCAGCAGCACGGGACAGGGGGGTCGAGGCTACACCTTC CASSTGQGGRGYTF
few TRBJ2-1 TRBD2 TRBV20-1 TGCAGTGCAACTAGCGTCAAGGGCTACAATGAGCAGTTCTTC CSATSVKGYNEQFF
NA TRBJ2-4 NA TRBV29-1 TGCAGCGTTGGGGAGTTCTGGGGAGGAGGAAACATTCAGTACTTC CSVGEFWGGGNIQYF
NA TRBJ1-4 NA TRBV14 TGTGCCAGCAGCCAAAATGTGGGGACTAATGAAAAACTGTTTTTT CASSQNVGTNEKLFF
NA TRBJ1-2 NA TRBV7-9 TGTGCCAGCAGCCCCAGGGTTCACACCAACTATGGCTACACCTTC CASSPRVHTNYGYTF
NA TRBJ2-6 NA TRBV28 TGTGCCAGCAGAAACGGGGCGTTGGGGGCCAACGTCCTGACTTTC CASRNGALGANVLTF
NA TRBJ2-5 TRBD2 TRBV19 TGTGCCAGTCGGTCTAGCGGCGAGGAGACCCAGTACTTC CASRSSGEETQYF
NA TRBJ1-1 NA TRBV3-1 TGTGCCAGCAGCCACCCCGCGGGCAGGGCTGAAGCTTTCTTT CASSHPAGRAEAFF
few TRBJ2-5 TRBD1 TRBV29-1 TGCAGCGTTGAGGGGCGTACAGGGGAAGAGACCCAGTACTTC CSVEGRTGEETQYF
many TRBJ2-7 NA TRBV9 TGTGCCAGCAGCGTAGGATGGGGGAGCGAGCAGTACTTC CASSVGWGSEQYF
NA TRBJ2-7 NA TRBV21-1 TGTGCCAGCAGCCCACCTTGCTCCTACGAGCAGTACTTC CASSPPCSYEQYF
few TRBJ1-3 NA TRBV6-1 TGTGCCAGCAGTGAAGGACAGGCTGGAAACACCATATATTTT CASSEGQAGNTIYF
few TRBJ1-1 NA TRBV20-1 TGCAGTGCTAGACAAGACTGGAACACTGAAGCTTTCTTT CSARQDWNTEAFF
NA TRBJ2-2 NA TRBV18 TGTGCCAGCTCACGCAGGGAAGGGGCCGGGGAGCTGTTTTTT CASSRREGAGELFF
NA TRBJ2-2 NA TRBV7-9 TGTGCCAGCAGCCCCAACAAAGACACCGGGGAGCTGTTTTTT CASSPNKDTGELFF
NA TRBJ2-7 NA TRBV6-1 TGTGCCAGCAGCCCCTCAGGGCTGGGGCGCGAGCAGTACTTC CASSPSGLGREQYF
NA TRBJ2-1 NA TRBV18 TGTGCCAGCTCACAGGAGCAGGGCACCTACAATGAGCAGTTCTTC CASSQEQGTYNEQFF
NA TRBJ2-2 NA TRBV2 TGTGCCAGCAGTCAAACAGGGAATCGGGACACCGGGGAGCTGTTTTTT CASSQTGNRDTGELFF
once TRBJ2-3 NA TRBV12-3/TRBV12-4 TGTGCCAGCAGTTTAGGGATTAGCGGCACAGATACGCAGTATTTT CASSLGISGTDTQYF
NA TRBJ1-2 NA TRBV28 TGTGCCAGCAGTTCTGGAGTAATTCTGGGCTACACCTTC CASSSGVILGYTF
few TRBJ2-5 NA TRBV6-6 TGTGCCAGCGGACTTTGGGGGGAGACCCAGTACTTC CASGLWGETQYF
few TRBJ1-1 NA TRBV20-1 TGCAGTGCTACGGACAGAGGCACTGAAGCTTTCTTT CSATDRGTEAFF
few TRBJ1-2 NA TRBV5-1 TGCGCCAGCAGCCTTTCCTTTGACAGGAAAAACACCTTC CASSLSFDRKNTF
few TRBJ2-5 NA TRBV11-3 TGTGCCAGCAGCCGGACAGAAGAGACCCAGTACTTC CASSRTEETQYF
many TRBJ2-7 TRBD2 TRBV10-3 TGTGCCATCAAGGGGACTAGCGAGGGCGAGCAGTACTTC CAIKGTSEGEQYF
few TRBJ2-5 TRBD1 TRBV6-2/TRBV6-3 TGTGCCAGCAGCCCCGGACAGGGCGGATCGGAGACCCAGTACTTC CASSPGQGGSETQYF
NA TRBJ1-2 TRBD1 TRBV6-6 TGTGCCAGCAATCAGGGGGCGAGATATGGCTACACCTTC CASNQGARYGYTF